This T cell receptor (beta chain) emerged from a study of neurological immune-mediated disorders. The study's findings and limits: The highest TCR clonal expansion occurred in HTLV-1-associated myelopathy; multiple sclerosis fell below healthy controls.

Germline lookup yields CDR1 KGHSH and CDR2 LQKENI. After removal of 4 bases from V and 4 bases from J, the junction contained 7 bases not matched to a gene. The CDR3 runs 15 residues. By 5'RACE with 10-nucleotide random UMIs, the cDNA was made. Sequencing of 15-18 subjects in each run yielded over 160 million TCR-beta sequences. TCRdb reprocessed the 5' RACE reads via MiXCR and lists one record per CDR3 protein. The sample has around 46,000 distinct CDR3 sequences; about 2% are singletons. This clonotype has ten or more counts. Its antigen is still unknown. Sequenced material: PBMCs. This chain uses TRBV18 with TRBJ1-1; 9 bases line up with TRBD1. This TCR came from a woman between 40 and 55 years old with multiple sclerosis. The CDR3, as DNA: TGTGCCAGCTCACAATCTACAGGGGGCGGCACTGAAGCTTTCTTT. Protein sequence: CASSQSTGGGTEAFF.